This entry is about one T cell receptor (beta chain). Its antigen is undetermined. The data derive from a study of vaccination and CD4 T cells after COVID-19. The wider study: Convalescent patients were SARS-CoV-2 positive by nasal swab PCR; about nine mild, one severe. Overlapping peptides of the spike proteins of SARS-CoV-2, HCoV-NL63, HCoV-OC43 and HCoV-229E were used for cell stimulation. Control cultures were supplied with a CEFX pool, an HIV-1 Nef pool, or no peptide at all.

The Oncomine TCR Beta short-read assay was applied to DNA of cultured CD4+ T cells. One entry per CDR3 protein, called by TCRdb with MiXCR from the PCR reads. Among about 13,000 distinct CDR3 sequences listed, around 40% were seen once. Study outcomes and limitations: Convalescent patients had a median approximately 90% of reactive clones appearing only post-vaccination.

Treatment denoted: approximately nine-day PBMC culture with coronavirus spike peptide pools or control peptides (ViraFEST assay). The V gene lost 5 bases and the J gene lost 4 bases, with 8 bases spanning the gap. There are 12 residues in the CDR3. Germline loops: CDR1 SGHVS, CDR2 FNYEAQ. The genes are TRBV7-6 and TRBJ2-5; D not certain. The TCR originated in a human donor who had recovered from COVID-19. Sequencing was performed on CD4+ T cells from blood, cultured in vitro. CDR3 nucleotide sequence: TGTGCCAGCAGCCGACTGGGAGAGACCCAGTACTTC. Translating gives CASSRLGETQYF.